This T cell receptor (beta chain) derives from a study of shared clonotypes between healthy human individuals. Naive-designated CD8 cells lacked CD45RO, were positively enriched for CCR7, and omitted terminally differentiated effector memory CD45RA+ cells. Here immunoSEQ multiplex PCR was the method, and the copy in TCRdb shows in-frame clones only, minus some. The table has about 2.1 million clones, under 95% seen once. CDR1 SGHVS and CDR2 FNYEAQ come from the germline V gene. The CDR3 extends over 13 amino acids. V was pared by 5 bases and J by 3 bases, with 3 bases of the junction left unmatched. The V and J genes are TRBV7-6 and TRBJ1-2; 7 nucleotides agree with TRBD1. This clonotype was sampled from a man aged 18 to 35 in good health. Some clones in this sample may be carry-over from other donors' samples. Input material: naive CD8+ T cells from PBMCs. The CDR3 DNA reads as TGTGCCAGCAGCAATACAGGGGACTATGGCTACACCTTC. Translated, it gives CASSNTGDYGYTF.